One and the same sample provided the 11 T cell receptor beta chains below, sequenced in a study of blood T cell repertoires in COVID-19. Assay used: immunoSEQ multiplex PCR; TCRdb lists only in-frame clones, some missing. The table has roughly 93,000 clones, over 70% seen once. The specimen was peripheral blood. Receptors were obtained from a human donor in a cohort sampled during active COVID-19.

The chain recombines TRBV5-4 with TRBJ1-3, with a weak D call TRBD1 (5 bases). Trimming took 0 bases from V and 4 from J, leaving 11 bases between them. The V gene's germline CDR1 is SGHNT and CDR2 YYREEE (reference sequence). CDR3 size: 15 residues. CDR3 in amino acids: CASSLAAGRGNTIYF. CDR3 coding DNA: TGTGCCAGCAGCTTGGCCGCGGGGCGGGGAAACACCATATATTTT.

The rearrangement uses TRBV5-1 and TRBJ2-3; 8 bases line up with TRBD1. Germline V gives CDR1 SGHRS, CDR2 YFSETQ. The CDR3 runs to 16 residues. V lost 2 bases and J lost 0; bases outside the gene matches: 5. CDR3 DNA sequence: TGCGCCAGCAGCTTACGGACAGGGACTAGCACAGATACGCAGTATTTT. Translating it yields CASSLRTGTSTDTQYF.

The genes are TRBV6-5 and TRBJ2-5; 7 nucleotides line up with TRBD2. The V gene's germline CDR1 is MNHEY and CDR2 SVGAGI. The junction had 9 bases not matched to a gene; V was cut back by 6 bases and J by 5 bases. This CDR3 region has 14 residues. The CDR3 DNA is TGTGCCAGCAGAAGGCGGGAGCCTCGGGAGACCCAGTACTTC. Its translation is CASRRREPRETQYF.

The rearrangement joins TRBV3-1 (or the pseudogene TRBV3-2) to TRBJ2-1; TRBD2 aligns across 7 bases. The CDR3 extends over 16 amino acids. Trimming at V came to 1 base and at J to 8 bases, leaving 11 bases not matched to a gene. CDR1 and CDR2 (germline): LGHDT, YNNKEL (reference sequence). CDR3 sequence (DNA): TGTGCCAGCAGCCAAGCCCCAAGCGGGGTAGGCGATGAGCAGTTCTTC. This gives the protein CASSQAPSGVGDEQFF.

The chain links TRBV6-6 to TRBJ2-5; TRBD2 matches 8 bases. CDR1 is MNHNY, CDR2 SVGAGI, per germline (reference sequence). This CDR3 has 14 residues. V shed 6 bases and J 2 bases; nucleotides not matched to a gene: 5. The CDR3 DNA reads as TGTGCCAGCAGACCCTCGGGGGGGCAAGAGACCCAGTACTTC. Translated: CASRPSGGQETQYF.

This chain links TRBV7-2 with TRBJ1-1, with 8 bases fitting TRBD1. This CDR3 has 18 amino acids. Per the germline V gene, CDR1 is SGHTA and CDR2 is FQGNSA. J was trimmed by 5 bases and V by 5 bases; bases with no gene match: 19. The CDR3 nucleotides read TGTGCCAGCAGCCAATCCAGGTCAGGGGGCTTGAGGTTAACTGAAGCTTTCTTT. Protein: CASSQSRSGGLRLTEAFF.

On this clone: With a much larger clone just one base away, this may be a read error. The V and J genes are TRBV7-9 and TRBJ2-7; 11 positions match TRBD2. The germline V gene has CDR1 SEHNR and CDR2 FQNEAQ (reference sequence). Trimming cost V 1 base and J 6 bases; bases outside gene matches: 2. The CDR3 spans 14 residues. The CDR3 DNA sequence: TGTGCCAGCAGCTTAGGGCTAGCGGGAGGCGAGCAGTACTTC. It yields the protein CASSLGLAGGEQYF.

This clone has just one count. This chain joins TRBV5-1 and TRBJ2-3; D possibly corresponds to TRBD2 (5 bases). This CDR3 contains 16 residues. Germline V lookup: CDR1 SGHRS, CDR2 YFSETQ. Trimming removed 0 bases from V and 1 base from J, with 12 bases in between. The CDR3 region has the DNA TGCGCCAGCAGCTTGGCCTCTAGCACCGGCACAGATACGCAGTATTTT. Translated, it gives CASSLASSTGTDTQYF.

The rearrangement joins TRBV2 to TRBJ2-3, with 7 bases aligning to TRBD2. V was pared by 2 bases and J by 0 bases, with 5 bases of the junction left unmatched. CDR3 length: 16 amino acids. Germline CDR1 reads SNHLY; CDR2 reads FYNNEI. CDR3 bases: TGTGCCAGCAGTGAAAGGCGGGGGATTAGCACAGATACGCAGTATTTT. Residues: CASSERRGISTDTQYF.

The chain uses TRBV10-1 and TRBJ2-1; D is possibly TRBD2 (6 bases). The V gene lost 2 bases and the J gene lost 7 bases, with 15 bases spanning the gap. Germline V gene data show CDR1 as WNHNN and CDR2 as SYGVQD (reference sequence). This CDR3 is 15 amino acids long. The CDR3 DNA sequence: TGCGCCAGCAGTGAGCCGGGACTCAATAAGAATGAGCAGTTCTTC. It specifies CASSEPGLNKNEQFF.

CDR3 sequence: CASSLGQGNQPQHF. Here the CDR3 DNA reads TGTGCCAGCTCCCTGGGACAGGGTAATCAGCCCCAGCATTTT. The chain employs TRBV18 and TRBJ1-5; TRBD1 aligns across 9 bases. The CDR3 spans 14 residues. Unmatched junction bases numbered 4, after V lost 6 bases and J lost 4 bases. The germline V gene encodes CDR1 KGHSH and CDR2 LQKENI.